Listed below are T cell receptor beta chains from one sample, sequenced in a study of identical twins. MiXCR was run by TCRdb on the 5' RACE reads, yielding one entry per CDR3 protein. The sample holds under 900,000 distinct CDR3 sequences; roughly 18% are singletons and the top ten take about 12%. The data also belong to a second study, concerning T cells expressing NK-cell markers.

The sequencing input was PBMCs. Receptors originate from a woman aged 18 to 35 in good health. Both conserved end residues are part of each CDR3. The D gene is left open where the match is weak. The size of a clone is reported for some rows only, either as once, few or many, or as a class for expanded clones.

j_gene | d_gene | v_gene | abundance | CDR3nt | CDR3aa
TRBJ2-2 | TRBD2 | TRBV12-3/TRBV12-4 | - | TGTGCCTGTTGGACTAGCGGGCACACCGGGGAGCTGTTTTTT | CACWTSGHTGELFF
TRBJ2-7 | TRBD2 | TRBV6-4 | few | TGTGCCAGCAGTGACTTGCAAGGAGCGGGAGTTCTTGCCTTTTCCACCTACGAGCAGTACTTC | CASSDLQGAGVLAFSTYEQYF
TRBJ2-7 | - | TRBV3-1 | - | TGTGCCAGCAGTCAAGACCAGGGGAACTACGAGCAGTACTTC | CASSQDQGNYEQYF
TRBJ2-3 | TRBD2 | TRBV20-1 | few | TGCAGTGCTAGAGATGCTAGCGGGGCCTCGATTATCACAGATACGCAGTATTTT | CSARDASGASIITDTQYF
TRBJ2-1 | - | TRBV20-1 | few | TGCAGTGTGTCGGTAGGAGATTTAGTCGGCAATGAGCAGTTCTTC | CSVSVGDLVGNEQFF
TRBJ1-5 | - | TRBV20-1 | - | TGCAGTGCTAACCCCCGCGGTGGCAATCAGCCCCAGCATTTT | CSANPRGGNQPQHF
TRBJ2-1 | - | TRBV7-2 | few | TGTGCCAGCAGCACCTCCGGGACGGCCTACAATGAGCAGTTCTTC | CASSTSGTAYNEQFF
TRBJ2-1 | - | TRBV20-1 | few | TGCAGTGCTACCGTAGAGGCGGGGCAGTTCTTC | CSATVEAGQFF
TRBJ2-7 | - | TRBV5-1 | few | TGCGCCAGCAGCTTGTCCGGTGACGGCCTCTACGAGCAGTACTTC | CASSLSGDGLYEQYF
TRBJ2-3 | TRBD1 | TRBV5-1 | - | TGCGCCAGACCTAGGCCGAGGGGGCAGGGAACAGATACGCAGTATTTT | CARPRPRGQGTDTQYF
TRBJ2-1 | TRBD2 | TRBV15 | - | TGTGCCACCAGCTCCACCGGGACTAGATACAATGAGCAGTTCTTC | CATSSTGTRYNEQFF
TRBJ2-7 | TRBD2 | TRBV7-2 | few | TGTGCCAGCACCTCGGGACTAGCGGACTCCTACGAGCAGTACTTC | CASTSGLADSYEQYF
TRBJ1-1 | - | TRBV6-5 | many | TGTGCCAGCAGTTACTCGGGGGGGAACACTGAAGCTTTCTTT | CASSYSGGNTEAFF
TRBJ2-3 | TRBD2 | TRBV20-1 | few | TGCAGCTCCCGTCTAGCGGGGGGAATAGATACGCAGTATTTT | CSSRLAGGIDTQYF
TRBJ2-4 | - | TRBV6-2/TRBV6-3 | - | TGTGCCAGCAGCTATCGACAGGCATTAGCCAAAAACATTCAGTACTTC | CASSYRQALAKNIQYF
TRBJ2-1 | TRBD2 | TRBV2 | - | TGTGCCAGCAGTGATCGAGAAGTAGCGGGGGGGCACCACAATGAGCAGTTCTTC | CASSDREVAGGHHNEQFF
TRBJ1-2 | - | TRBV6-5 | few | TGTGCCAGCAGTTACACGGCAACAGGTGTTGGCTACACCTTC | CASSYTATGVGYTF
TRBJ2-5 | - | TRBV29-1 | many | TGCAGCGCTGAAGGGGACGGCCAAGAGACCCAGTACTTC | CSAEGDGQETQYF
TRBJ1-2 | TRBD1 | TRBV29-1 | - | TGCAGCGTTGATCCTTCGACAGGGAAGAGTCGGGGCTACACCTTC | CSVDPSTGKSRGYTF
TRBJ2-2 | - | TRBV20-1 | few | TGCAGTGCTAGAGAAGGGGGGCGCACCGGGGAGCTGTTTTTT | CSAREGGRTGELFF
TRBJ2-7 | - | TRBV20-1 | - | TGCAGTGCTAGTCGGTACCGGGACTCCTCCTACGAGCAGTACTTC | CSASRYRDSSYEQYF
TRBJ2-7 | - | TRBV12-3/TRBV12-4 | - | TGTGCCAGCAGTTTAGGCGGGCGACCCTACGAGCAGTACTTC | CASSLGGRPYEQYF
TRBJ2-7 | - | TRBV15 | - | TGTGCCACCAGCATTTCCCAAGGGGGGAGGAACGAGCAGTACTTC | CATSISQGGRNEQYF
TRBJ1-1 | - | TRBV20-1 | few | TGCAGTGCTAGTCACGGGAAGAACACTGAAGCTTTCTTT | CSASHGKNTEAFF
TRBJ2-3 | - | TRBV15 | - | TGTGCCACCAGCAGAGAGTGGACTAGCACAGATACGCAGTATTTT | CATSREWTSTDTQYF
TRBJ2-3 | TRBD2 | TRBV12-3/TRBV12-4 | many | TGTGCCAGCAGTTTACTAGCGGGATTAACAGATACGCAGTATTTT | CASSLLAGLTDTQYF
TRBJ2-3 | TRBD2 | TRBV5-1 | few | TGCGCCAGCGCGACTAGCGGGGATCTGGGAGATACGCAGTATTTT | CASATSGDLGDTQYF
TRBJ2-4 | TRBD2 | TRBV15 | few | TGTGCCACCAGCAGAGATCATTGGACTAGCGAAAACATTCAGTACTTC | CATSRDHWTSENIQYF
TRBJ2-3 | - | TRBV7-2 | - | TGTGCCAGCAGCTTAGCGCAGGCGGCTCGGGGTACGCAGTATTTT | CASSLAQAARGTQYF
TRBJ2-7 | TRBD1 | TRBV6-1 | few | TGTGCCAGCAGGACGGGACAGATCTACGAGCAGTACTTC | CASRTGQIYEQYF
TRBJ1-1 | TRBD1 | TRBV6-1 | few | TGTGCCAGCAGTACGCTGGACAGGCAGAACACTGAAGCTTTCTTT | CASSTLDRQNTEAFF
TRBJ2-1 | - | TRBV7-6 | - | TGTGCCAGCAGCCCACCGGGACGGCAATACAATGAGCAGTTCTTC | CASSPPGRQYNEQFF
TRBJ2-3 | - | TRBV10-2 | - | TGCGCCAGCCGGGACGGGGGCCGGACCCCCCTAAATACGCAGTATTTT | CASRDGGRTPLNTQYF
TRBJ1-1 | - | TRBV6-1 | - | TGTGCCAGCAGTGAAGTGGGTAGAGACACTGAAGCTTTCTTT | CASSEVGRDTEAFF
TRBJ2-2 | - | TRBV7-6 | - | TGTGCCAGCAGCTCCCCCGGCGGGTTAAACACCGGGGAGCTGTTTTTT | CASSSPGGLNTGELFF
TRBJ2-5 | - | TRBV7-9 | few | TGTGCCAGCAGCTTCTCTGGGGGAAAAGAGACCCAGTACTTC | CASSFSGGKETQYF
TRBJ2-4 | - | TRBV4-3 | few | TGCGCCAGCAGCCTCAAAAGCGGAGGGAGCTACATTCAGTACTTC | CASSLKSGGSYIQYF
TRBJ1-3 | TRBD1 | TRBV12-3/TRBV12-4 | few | TGTGCCAGCCTTGGACAGGGAAGAAACACCATATATTTT | CASLGQGRNTIYF
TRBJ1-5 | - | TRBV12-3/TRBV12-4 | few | TGTGCCAGCAGTCCCGGGACGGTTAATCAGCCCCAGCATTTT | CASSPGTVNQPQHF
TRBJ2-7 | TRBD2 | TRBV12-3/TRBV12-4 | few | TGTGCCAGCAGTTTAGTTTTGGGAGGGGAGCAGTACTTC | CASSLVLGGEQYF
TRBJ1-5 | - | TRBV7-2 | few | TGTGCCAGCAGCTTCCGGCGGCTACAGCCCCAGCATTTT | CASSFRRLQPQHF
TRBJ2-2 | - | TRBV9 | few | TGTGCCAGCAGCGGACGGCGGGATAACACCGGGGAGCTGTTTTTT | CASSGRRDNTGELFF
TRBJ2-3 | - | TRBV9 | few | TGTGCCAGCAGCCCCCATGGAGGGGGATCCACAGATACGCAGTATTTT | CASSPHGGGSTDTQYF
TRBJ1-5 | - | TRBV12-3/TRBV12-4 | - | TGTGCCAGCAGGTCCACAGGTAATCAGCCCCAGCATTTT | CASRSTGNQPQHF
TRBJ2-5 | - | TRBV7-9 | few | TGTGCCAGCAGCTCGGCGACAGGGAGGGAGACCCAGTACTTC | CASSSATGRETQYF
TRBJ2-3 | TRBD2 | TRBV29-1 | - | TGCAGCGCCGGGACTAGCGTTGGTACAGATACGCAGTATTTT | CSAGTSVGTDTQYF
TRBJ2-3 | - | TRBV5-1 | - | TGCGCCAGCAGCTACCGACTCGTGGCAGATACGCAGTATTTT | CASSYRLVADTQYF
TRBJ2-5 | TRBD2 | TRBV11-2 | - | TGTGCCAGCAACCAATCGCCCCCAGGGTGCGGGGGGGAGACCCAGTACTTC | CASNQSPPGCGGETQYF
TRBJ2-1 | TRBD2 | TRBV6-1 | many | TGTGCCAGCAGGGGACTAGCGGGGGGGAATGAGCAGTTCTTC | CASRGLAGGNEQFF
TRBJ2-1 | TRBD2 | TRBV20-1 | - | TGCAGTGCTAGAATGAAAAATGGGACTAGCGGTTACAATGAGCAGTTCTTC | CSARMKNGTSGYNEQFF
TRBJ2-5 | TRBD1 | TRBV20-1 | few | TGCAGTGGCGTACGGGACAGGGGTTACCAAGAGACCCAGTACTTC | CSGVRDRGYQETQYF
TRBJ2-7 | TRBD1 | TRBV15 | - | TGTGCCACCAGCAGAGATCGGCCCGGCAGGGGGTACGAGCAGTACTTC | CATSRDRPGRGYEQYF
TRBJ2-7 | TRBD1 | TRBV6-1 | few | TGTGCCAGCAGGTCAAAGGGGACAGGGGGATACGAGCAGTACTTC | CASRSKGTGGYEQYF
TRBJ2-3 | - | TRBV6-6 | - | TGTGCCCATATGGGGGGGCAGGCAGATACGCAGTATTTT | CAHMGGQADTQYF
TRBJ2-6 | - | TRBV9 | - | TGTGCCAGCAGCGTAGGCGTCGTCGGGGCCAACGTCCTGACTTTC | CASSVGVVGANVLTF
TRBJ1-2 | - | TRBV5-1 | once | TGCGCCAGCAGCTTGGTGGCGGGGACCGAATATGGCTACACCTTC | CASSLVAGTEYGYTF
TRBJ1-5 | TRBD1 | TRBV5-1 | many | TGTGCCAGCAGCTTAGGTCAGGGGGCTCAGCCCCAGCATTTT | CASSLGQGAQPQHF
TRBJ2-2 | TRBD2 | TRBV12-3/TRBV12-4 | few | TGTGCCAGCAGTAGGACTAGCGGGAGGGAAAACACCGGGGAGCTGTTTTTT | CASSRTSGRENTGELFF
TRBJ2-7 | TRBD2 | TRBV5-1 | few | TGCGCCAGCAGCTTGGTCGGCGGGGGGCACTACGAGCAGTACTTC | CASSLVGGGHYEQYF